This T cell receptor (beta chain) was sequenced during a study of CD8 T cells in ankylosing spondylitis (dated 2017 in TCRdb). Turning to the overall study: T cell receptor beta repertoires were profiled in healthy donors and ankylosing spondylitis patients so that disease-linked TCR variants could be found. The full study cohort was made up of 25 ankylosing spondylitis patients and 108 healthy donors. Peripheral blood was sampled, and synovial fluid was also collected from ankylosing spondylitis patients.

On the study overall, not on this receptor specifically: The disease-linked clones were reported to be significantly enriched in matched synovial fluid samples from ankylosing spondylitis patients. Some of the motif variants had been reported before in the synovial fluid and blood of reactive arthritis patients, a finding that suggests common disease-initiation mechanisms. The disease-linked clones showed a CD8+ phenotype and occurred at relatively low frequencies in peripheral blood. A TCR beta motif made up of eight or nine highly homologous amino acid variants appeared to be characteristic of blood from ankylosing spondylitis patients.

V lost 4 bases and J lost 8 bases; the stretch between them is 15 bases long. Including the terminal cysteine and phenylalanine, the CDR3 comprises 14 residues. Only the CDR3 DNA stays, 42 bases, in frame from base 1. A few counts support this clonotype. The antigen it recognizes is unknown. Nothing much larger sits one base from this clone, and base qualities are not available. The instrument given in TCRdb is Illumina HiSeq 2500. Quantitative 5'-RACE with molecular barcodes was the method used to prepare the TCR beta libraries. For the original study's pipeline: To identify disease-linked TCR variants, a new computational method was used, one built on a probabilistic model of VDJ rearrangement. TCRdb handled the public reads itself, with Q25 trimming in fastp and clone calling in MiXCR, and kept productive beta chains. Each CDR3 protein gets just one entry, which takes the most common genes and DNA from the rows behind it. The V and J calls, along with clone size, are taken from TCRdb and not from the paper's own processing. In all, the sample holds 200,000 to 300,000 distinct CDR3 sequences, and 20% to 30% of those were seen once. The ten top clones hold around 0.64% of the sample.

Recombination linked TRBV12-3 or TRBV12-4 to TRBJ2-1; tentative D gene TRBD2, with 6 bases matching. The TCR sequence derives from a male donor with ankylosing spondylitis or in good health (not recorded which). The specimen sequenced was blood, either unsorted or a sorted T cell fraction (not recorded which). CDR3 loop: CASSSRRVLDEQFF. The DNA reads as follows: TGTGCCAGCAGTTCCCGGAGGGTGTTGGATGAGCAGTTCTTC.